This T cell receptor beta chain was retrieved from a study of blood T cell repertoires in COVID-19. At the level of the study: From the United States, Italy and Spain came samples of acute and convalescent COVID-19.

In the original analysis: Amplifying reference gene primers gave estimates of nucleated cell counts. The repertoire was sequenced with immunoSEQ multiplex PCR; TCRdb's copy has only in-frame clones and lacks some. The V and J calls and clone size are taken from that table; D and trimming were inferred from the DNA. The table records under 300,000 clones, about 89% of them present only once. Trimming at V came to 3 bases and at J to 4 bases, leaving 6 bases not matched to a gene. The CDR3 has 16 amino acids. CDR1 is LNHNV, CDR2 YYDKDF, per germline (reference sequence). Individuals drawn from around 24 US areas were about 18 to 90 years old. Clinical history as reported by participants underpinned cohort assignment.

This clonotype was sampled from a man between 35 and 55 years old who had recovered from COVID-19. Sequenced: PBMCs or T cells enriched from blood (not recorded which). The V and J genes are TRBV15 and TRBJ2-2; TRBD1 agrees at 9 bases. In DNA, the CDR3 is TGTGCCACCAGCAGGTACAGGGGGCCTTCCACCGGGGAGCTGTTTTTT. Protein: CATSRYRGPSTGELFF.